Presented here are 23 T cell receptor beta chains from one specimen sequenced in a study of stem cell transplantation in POMP-related autoinflammatory disease. Using immunoSEQ multiplex PCR, the repertoire was profiled, and TCRdb retains in-frame clones only, with some absent. The sample includes approximately 2,200 clones, around 90% of them seen just once. This sample comprised Tregs from PBMCs, obtained after stem cell transplantation. Source of these receptors: a human patient with POMP-related autoinflammation and immune dysregulation (PRAID). T cells may partly derive from the graft donor.

In DNA, the CDR3 is TGCGCCAGCAGCTTAGGACCCCAGGGTCCCCAGGGCGATGAGCAGTTCTTC. It translates to CASSLGPQGPQGDEQFF. The chain recombines TRBV5-1 with TRBJ2-1, with D maybe TRBD1 (5 bases). V was cut by 2 bases and J by 8 bases, with 23 bases left in between. This CDR3 is 17 amino acids long. The V gene's germline CDR1 is SGHRS and CDR2 YFSETQ.

This chain connects TRBV6-5 to TRBJ1-6, with unresolved D. V lost 5 bases to trimming and J lost 8 bases, with 10 bases between them. Germline CDR1 and CDR2: MNHEY and SVGAGI. This CDR3 has 13 residues. CDR3 sequence reads: CASSTNWDSPLHF. As DNA, the CDR3 is TGTGCCAGCAGTACCAACTGGGATTCACCCCTCCACTTT.

The rearrangement uses TRBV5-1 and TRBJ1-1, with D possibly TRBD1 on 6 matching bases. The V end was cut by 4 bases, the J end by 3 bases, with 13 bases between. The CDR3 length is 14 residues. Germline V gene lookup returns CDR1 SGHRS and CDR2 YFSETQ. The CDR3 sequence is CASSRGGGDTEAFF. CDR3 nucleotides: TGCGCCAGCAGCCGAGGGGGTGGGGACACTGAAGCTTTCTTT. Supplemented by reference TRBV5-1 and TRBJ1-1, the full variable domain reads KAGVTQTPRYLIKTRGQQVTLSCSPISGHRSVSWYQQTPGQGLQFLFEYFSETQRNKGNFPGRFSGRQFSNSRSEMNVSTLELGDSALYLCASSRGGGDTEAFFGQGTRLTVV.

The CDR3 region has the DNA TGTGCCAGCAGCTTGAGTACGCGGTCGGACACATCCTACGAGCAGTACTTC. Its protein is CASSLSTRSDTSYEQYF. V usage is TRBV5-4 and J usage is TRBJ2-7, with a possible D match to TRBD1 (5 bases). Germline CDR1 reads SGHNT; CDR2 reads YYREEE (reference sequence). V was cut by 1 base and J by 1 base, with 18 bases left in between. The CDR3 spans 17 residues.

The chain employs TRBV7-9 and TRBJ2-1; D possibly corresponds to TRBD2 (5 bases). V was cut by 5 bases and J by 6 bases, with 17 bases left in between. The CDR3 contains 15 residues. Germline values: CDR1 SEHNR, CDR2 FQNEAQ (reference sequence). The chain's CDR3 is CASSLRLGSLNEQFF. CDR3 DNA sequence: TGTGCCAGCAGCCTCAGGTTAGGGAGTCTCAATGAGCAGTTCTTC.

The V and J genes are TRBV7-8 and TRBJ2-7, with unresolved D. Germline V gives CDR1 SGHVS, CDR2 FQNEAQ. V shed 5 bases and J shed 0 bases, with 14 bases lying between them. There are 15 residues in the CDR3. Here the CDR3 reads CASSALAVSSYEQYF. For the CDR3, the DNA is TGTGCCAGCAGCGCCCTCGCGGTTAGCTCCTACGAGCAGTACTTC.

The chain has TRBV19 and TRBJ2-1, with 7 bases aligning to TRBD1. The CDR3 spans 13 residues. V dropped 7 bases and J dropped 5; count of bases not matched to a gene: 5. Germline CDR1 LNHDA, CDR2 SQIVND (reference sequence). CDR3 residues: CASMGTANNEQFF. CDR3 coding DNA: TGTGCCAGTATGGGGACAGCGAACAATGAGCAGTTCTTC. The full variable domain, rest sourced from reference TRBV19 and TRBJ2-1, is DGGITQSPKYLFRKEGQNVTLSCEQNLNHDAMYWYRQDPGQGLRLIYYSQIVNDFQKGDIAEGYSVSREKKESFPLTVTSAQKNPTAFYLCASMGTANNEQFFGPGTRLTVL.

The chain recombines TRBV7-9 with TRBJ2-3, with D maybe TRBD2 (6 bases). The CDR3 consists of 15 residues. Trimming left V 0 bases short and J 4 bases short, with 11 bases between. CDR1 is SEHNR and CDR2 is FQNEAQ in the germline V gene (reference sequence). The CDR3 bases are TGTGCCAGCAGCTTAGCGGGAGGAGGCGCAGATACGCAGTATTTT. The encoded protein is CASSLAGGGADTQYF.

This clone was detected only a few times. This chain connects TRBV9 to TRBJ1-4; TRBD1 is a possible D gene (5 bases). The CDR3 loop spans 14 amino acids. Germline lookup yields CDR1 SGDLS and CDR2 YYNGEE. V lost 1 base and J lost 7, with 11 bases in between. The CDR3 nucleotides read TGTGCCAGCAGCGTATCGACAGTGCGTGAAAAACTGTTTTTT. It yields the protein CASSVSTVREKLFF.

V gene TRBV11-3 combines with J gene TRBJ2-7; no firm D call. The V end was cut by 0 bases, the J end by 5 bases, with 5 bases between. The CDR3 covers 12 residues. Germline V gene sequence: CDR1 SGHNT, CDR2 YENEEA. As DNA, the CDR3 is TGTGCCAGCAGCTTAGACCAGAACGAGCAGTACTTC. This sequence encodes CASSLDQNEQYF.

The chain joins TRBV18 to TRBJ1-5; 10 bases are a match to TRBD1. J lost 0 bases, V lost 4 bases, and 9 bases had no gene match. Germline values: CDR1 KGHSH, CDR2 LQKENI. This CDR3 comprises 18 residues. The CDR3 DNA follows: TGTGCCAGCTCACTGACGGGACAGGGGTTCAATAGCAATCAGCCCCAGCATTTT. Its protein is CASSLTGQGFNSNQPQHF.

The CDR3: CASSLALPGSTEAFF. The DNA of the CDR3 is TGCGCCAGCAGCTTGGCTCTCCCGGGGAGCACTGAAGCTTTCTTT. The chain carries TRBV5-1 and TRBJ1-1; D ambiguous. The germline V gene encodes CDR1 SGHRS and CDR2 YFSETQ. Trimming took 0 bases from V and 4 from J, leaving 13 bases between them. The CDR3 sequence is 15 residues long. The entire variable domain, with the rest obtained from reference TRBV5-1 and TRBJ1-1, is as follows: KAGVTQTPRYLIKTRGQQVTLSCSPISGHRSVSWYQQTPGQGLQFLFEYFSETQRNKGNFPGRFSGRQFSNSRSEMNVSTLELGDSALYLCASSLALPGSTEAFFGQGTRLTVV.

V and J are TRBV4-1 and TRBJ2-7; a weak D match, TRBD2 (6 bases). Looked up from germline, CDR1 is MGHRA and CDR2 is YSYEKL. V lost 1 base, J lost 4 bases, and 11 bases lay in between. This CDR3 spans 14 amino acids. Here the CDR3 reads CASSQAMGGYEQYV. CDR3 DNA: TGCGCCAGCAGCCAAGCGATGGGGGGATACGAGCAGTACGTC.

The V call is TRBV28, the J call TRBJ1-6; no definite D call. CDR3 length: 12 amino acids. V was trimmed by 5 bases and J by 11 bases, leaving 10 bases between them. The germline CDR1 and CDR2 sequences are MDHEN and SYDVKM. CDR3 nucleotides: TGTGCCAGCAGTACCTCCCCCCCACCCCTCCACTTT. It specifies CASSTSPPPLHF.

This clone has a single count. The CDR3 region has the DNA TGTGCCAGAAGCCCGGGACAGGGGGACACTGAAGCTTTCTTT. Translation: CARSPGQGDTEAFF. The J gene is TRBJ1-1, the V gene TRBV5-3; 11 bases line up with TRBD1. TRBV5-3 is reported as an ORF; its role is uncertain. V lost 4 bases and J lost 3; bases outside the gene matches: 2. CDR3 length: 14 residues.

The rearrangement joins TRBV5-5 to TRBJ2-5, with D possibly TRBD1 on 5 matching bases. Germline V lookup: CDR1 SGHKS, CDR2 YYEKEE (reference sequence). V was cut by 7 bases and J by 2 bases, with 12 bases left in between. This CDR3 is built from 13 residues. The CDR3 DNA sequence: TGTGCCAGCCGTCCCAGGGTTCAAGAGACCCAGTACTTC. It encodes CASRPRVQETQYF.

The chain joins TRBV19 to TRBJ1-4; D ambiguous. In germline, CDR1 is LNHDA, CDR2 SQIVND (reference sequence). The CDR3 consists of 14 residues. Trimming took 5 bases from V and 5 from J, leaving 12 bases between them. CDR3 nucleotide sequence: TGTGCCAGTAGTTCTACGGGGATCAATGAAAAACTGTTTTTT. This gives the protein CASSSTGINEKLFF.

The chain uses TRBV11-2 and TRBJ2-2, with TRBD1 identical over 10 bases. This CDR3 comprises 16 residues. Trimming removed 5 bases from V and 7 bases from J; junction bases left unmatched: 10. The germline V gene has CDR1 SGHAT and CDR2 FQNNGV. CDR3 DNA sequence: TGTGCCAGCAGCCCCCGACAGGGGGCAGGTGGCGGGGAGCTGTTTTTT. This gives the protein CASSPRQGAGGGELFF.

The V and J genes are TRBV19 and TRBJ1-5; D remains ambiguous. Germline values: CDR1 LNHDA, CDR2 SQIVND (reference sequence). Trimming removed 7 bases at V and 2 bases at J, with 21 bases between. The CDR3 is 17 residues long. CDR3 nucleotides: TGTGCCAGTAAATCAGGTCCGGGTTGGGTTGGCAATCAGCCCCAGCATTTT. It codes for CASKSGPGWVGNQPQHF.

The V and J genes are TRBV4-2 and TRBJ1-3; no firm D call. V lost 1 base and J 7 bases, leaving 8 bases between the germline ends. Germline V lookup: CDR1 LGHNA, CDR2 YNFKEQ. CDR3 length: 13 residues. The DNA for the CDR3 is TGTGCCAGCAGCCAAGCACCGGGGAACACCATATATTTT. Its translation is CASSQAPGNTIYF.

The rearrangement uses TRBV11-2 and TRBJ1-1, with 7 nucleotides matching TRBD1. This CDR3 has 17 residues. CDR1 and CDR2 from the germline V gene are SGHAT and FQNNGV. Unmatched junction bases numbered 13, after V lost 5 bases and J lost 1 base. The CDR3 region has the DNA TGTGCCAGCAGCCCCTCCAAGGTGGGACAGAGGAACACTGAAGCTTTCTTT. It specifies CASSPSKVGQRNTEAFF.

The chain has TRBV24-1 and TRBJ2-5; D is perhaps TRBD1 (5 bases). The germline V gene encodes CDR1 KGHDR and CDR2 SFDVKD. The CDR3 length is 13 residues. V shed 5 bases and J shed 1 base, with 7 bases lying between them. The DNA for the CDR3 is TGTGCCACCAGTGTCACAGGCCAAGAGACCCAGTACTTC. Translation gives CATSVTGQETQYF.

The V gene is TRBV2, the J gene TRBJ1-2, with D hard to call. The CDR3 runs to 13 residues. V was clipped by 3 bases and J by 2 bases, with 7 bases between them. The germline CDR1 and CDR2 sequences are SNHLY and FYNNEI. CDR3 sequence (DNA): TGTGCCAGCAGTGACAGGTCAAACTATGGCTACACCTTC. Encoded protein: CASSDRSNYGYTF.